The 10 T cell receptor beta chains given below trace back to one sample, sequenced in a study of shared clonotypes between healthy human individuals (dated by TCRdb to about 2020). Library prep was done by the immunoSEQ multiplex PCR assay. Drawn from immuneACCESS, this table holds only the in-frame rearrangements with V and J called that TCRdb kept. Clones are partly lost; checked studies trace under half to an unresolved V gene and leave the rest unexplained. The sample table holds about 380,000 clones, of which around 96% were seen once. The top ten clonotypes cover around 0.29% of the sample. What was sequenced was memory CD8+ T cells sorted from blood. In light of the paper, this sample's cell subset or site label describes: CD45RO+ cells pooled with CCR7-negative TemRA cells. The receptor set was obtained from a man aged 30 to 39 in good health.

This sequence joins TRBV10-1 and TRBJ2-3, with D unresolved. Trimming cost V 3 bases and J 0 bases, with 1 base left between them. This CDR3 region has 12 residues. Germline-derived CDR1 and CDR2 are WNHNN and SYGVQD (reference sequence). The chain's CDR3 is CASSESTDTQYF. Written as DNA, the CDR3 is TGCGCCAGCAGTGAAAGCACAGATACGCAGTATTTT.

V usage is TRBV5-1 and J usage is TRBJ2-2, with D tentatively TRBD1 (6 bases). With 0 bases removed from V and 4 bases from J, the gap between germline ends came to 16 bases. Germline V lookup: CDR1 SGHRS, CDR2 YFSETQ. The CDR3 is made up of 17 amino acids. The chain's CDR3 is CASSLEYRTVLTGELFF. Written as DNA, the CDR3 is TGCGCCAGCAGCTTGGAATATCGGACAGTACTCACCGGGGAGCTGTTTTTT.

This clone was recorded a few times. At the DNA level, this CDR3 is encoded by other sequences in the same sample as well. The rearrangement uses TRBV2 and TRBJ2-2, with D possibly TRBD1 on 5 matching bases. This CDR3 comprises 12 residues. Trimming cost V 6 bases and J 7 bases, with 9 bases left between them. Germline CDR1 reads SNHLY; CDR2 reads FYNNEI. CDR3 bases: TGTGCCAGCAGGGGGCAAGGCGGGGAGCTGTTTTTT. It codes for CASRGQGGELFF.

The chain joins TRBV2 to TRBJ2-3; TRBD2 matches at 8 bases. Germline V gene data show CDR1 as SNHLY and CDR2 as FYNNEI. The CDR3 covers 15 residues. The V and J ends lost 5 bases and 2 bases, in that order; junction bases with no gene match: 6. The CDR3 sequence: CASSLGGRPTDTQYF. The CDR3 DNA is TGTGCCAGCAGTTTGGGCGGGAGGCCCACAGATACGCAGTATTTT.

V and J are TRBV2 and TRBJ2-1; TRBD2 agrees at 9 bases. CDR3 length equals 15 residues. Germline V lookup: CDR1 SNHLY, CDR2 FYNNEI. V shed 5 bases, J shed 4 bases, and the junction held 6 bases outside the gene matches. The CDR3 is CASSPKTSGYNEQFF. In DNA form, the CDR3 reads TGTGCCAGCAGTCCTAAGACTAGCGGATACAATGAGCAGTTCTTC.

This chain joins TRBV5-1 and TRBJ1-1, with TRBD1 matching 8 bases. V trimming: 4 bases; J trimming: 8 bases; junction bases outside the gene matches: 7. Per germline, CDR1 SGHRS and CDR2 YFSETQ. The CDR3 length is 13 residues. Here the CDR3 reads CASSHKRTGEAFF. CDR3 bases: TGCGCCAGCAGCCACAAACGGACAGGGGAAGCTTTCTTT.

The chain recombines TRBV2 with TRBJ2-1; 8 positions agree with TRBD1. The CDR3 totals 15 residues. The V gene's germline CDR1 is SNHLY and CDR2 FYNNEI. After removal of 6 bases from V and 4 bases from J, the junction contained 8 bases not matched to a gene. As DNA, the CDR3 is TGTGCCAGCAGGAACAGGGGGTTTTCTTACAATGAGCAGTTCTTC. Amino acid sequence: CASRNRGFSYNEQFF.

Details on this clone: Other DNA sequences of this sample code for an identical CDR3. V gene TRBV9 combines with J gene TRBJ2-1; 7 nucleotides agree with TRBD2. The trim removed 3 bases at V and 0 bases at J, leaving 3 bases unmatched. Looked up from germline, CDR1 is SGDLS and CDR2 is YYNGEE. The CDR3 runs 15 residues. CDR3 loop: CASSEGGSSYNEQFF. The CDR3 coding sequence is TGTGCCAGCAGCGAGGGAGGGAGCTCCTACAATGAGCAGTTCTTC.

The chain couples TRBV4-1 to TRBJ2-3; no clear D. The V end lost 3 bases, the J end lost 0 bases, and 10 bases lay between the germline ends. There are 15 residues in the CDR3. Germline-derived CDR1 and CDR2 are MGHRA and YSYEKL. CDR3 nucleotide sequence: TGCGCCAGCAGCCAGGACGGGTTAAGCACAGATACGCAGTATTTT. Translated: CASSQDGLSTDTQYF.

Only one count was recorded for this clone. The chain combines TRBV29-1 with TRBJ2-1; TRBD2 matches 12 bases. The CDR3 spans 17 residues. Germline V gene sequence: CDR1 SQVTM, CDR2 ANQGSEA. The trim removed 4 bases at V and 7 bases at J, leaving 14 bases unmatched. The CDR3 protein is CSVVGGTSGQRGNEQFF. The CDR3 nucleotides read TGCAGCGTTGTTGGCGGGACTAGCGGGCAAAGGGGAAATGAGCAGTTCTTC.